One sample yielded the 28 T cell receptor beta chains listed below, sequenced in a study of blood T cell repertoires in COVID-19. Method: immunoSEQ multiplex PCR; TCRdb's copy keeps in-frame clones and lacks some. The sample consists of fewer than 250,000 clones, 65% to 85% of them appearing once. The sequenced sample consisted of PBMCs or T cells enriched from blood (not recorded which). These receptors were obtained from a woman under 40 who had recovered from COVID-19.

The chain employs TRBV6-4 and TRBJ2-7; the match to TRBD1 covers 7 bases. V dropped 2 bases and J dropped 0; count of bases not matched to a gene: 1. Germline V lookup: CDR1 MRHNA, CDR2 SNTAGT. This CDR3 has 14 residues. CDR3 protein: CASSDRDSSYEQYV. The CDR3 DNA is TGTGCCAGCAGTGACCGGGACAGCTCCTACGAGCAGTACGTC.

In its sample, this clone was seen once. The chain uses TRBV5-4 and TRBJ2-6, with a weak D call TRBD2 (5 bases). CDR3 length: 17 amino acids. The V and J ends lost 0 bases and 2 bases respectively, with 12 bases between them. From germline, CDR1 is SGHNT and CDR2 YYREEE (reference sequence). The CDR3 reads CASSLVRPGTGANVLTF. Written as DNA, the CDR3 is TGTGCCAGCAGCTTGGTGCGGCCGGGAACTGGGGCCAACGTCCTGACTTTC.

This clone was detected only once. The gene calls are TRBV19 and TRBJ1-3; TRBD1 aligns across 12 bases. Unmatched junction bases numbered 8, after V lost 9 bases and J lost 2 bases. Germline CDR1 reads LNHDA; CDR2 reads SQIVND (reference sequence). The CDR3 length is 16 residues. The CDR3 region has the DNA TGTGCCAGGTCCCGCCGGGACAGGGGGCCTGGAAACACCATATATTTT. Protein sequence: CARSRRDRGPGNTIYF.

The rearrangement uses TRBV5-5 and TRBJ2-7, with 9 bases matching TRBD1. After removal of 4 bases from V and 6 bases from J, the junction contained 11 bases not matched to a gene. The length of the CDR3 is 15 residues. CDR1 is SGHKS, CDR2 YYEKEE, per germline (reference sequence). Here the CDR3 DNA reads TGTGCCAGCAGCATACTACAGGGGGCGCGAGGCGAGCAGTACGTC. Amino acids: CASSILQGARGEQYV.

The chain employs TRBV7-9 and TRBJ1-2, with 7 bases lining up with TRBD1. The CDR3 is made up of 15 amino acids. Germline V lookup: CDR1 SEHNR, CDR2 FQNEAQ (reference sequence). The trim removed 5 bases at V and 4 bases at J, leaving 10 bases unmatched. DNA for the CDR3: TGTGCCAGCAGCGCCCGTCCGACAGGGAGCTATGGCTACACCTTC. Its protein is CASSARPTGSYGYTF.

The rearrangement joins TRBV28 to TRBJ1-1, with 7 bases aligning to TRBD1. Germline V gene data show CDR1 as MDHEN and CDR2 as SYDVKM. V gave up 3 bases and J gave up 5 bases; unmatched junction bases: 9. The CDR3 runs 15 residues. CDR3 nucleotides: TGTGCCAGCAGTTTTTCAGGGGGAGTAGGGACTGAAGCTTTCTTT. Its protein is CASSFSGGVGTEAFF.

The chain recombines TRBV28 with TRBJ2-7, with 9 bases that match TRBD2. Germline V CDR1 and CDR2: MDHEN, SYDVKM. The V gene end was trimmed by 6 bases and the J gene end by 2 bases; junction bases not matched to a gene: 2. The CDR3 contains 13 residues. CDR3 sequence reads: CASRSSGAYEQYF. CDR3 nucleotide sequence: TGTGCCAGCAGGTCTAGCGGGGCCTACGAGCAGTACTTC. The whole variable domain, remainder taken from reference TRBV28 and TRBJ2-7, is DVKVTQSSRYLVKRTGEKVFLECVQDMDHENMFWYRQDPGLGLRLIYFSYDVKMKEKGDIPEGYSVSREKKERFSLILESASTNQTSMYLCASRSSGAYEQYFGPGTRLTVT.

The J gene is TRBJ1-2, the V gene TRBV9; 7 positions match TRBD1. The V and J ends lost 0 bases and 4 bases, in that order; junction bases with no gene match: 6. The CDR3 covers 15 residues. Germline V gives CDR1 SGDLS, CDR2 YYNGEE. For the CDR3, the DNA is TGTGCCAGCAGCGTAGTAGAGGGGGCCTTCTATGGCTACACCTTC. Translation: CASSVVEGAFYGYTF.

The chain recombines TRBV24-1 with TRBJ2-5; 7 nucleotides line up with TRBD1. Germline V gene lookup returns CDR1 KGHDR and CDR2 SFDVKD. The CDR3 is 16 residues long. V lost 4 bases and J lost 4; bases outside the gene matches: 11. The CDR3 bases are TGTGCCACCAGTGAAGCCAGAACAGGGGCAGGAGAGACCCAGTACTTC. Protein product: CATSEARTGAGETQYF.

CDR3: CASSKDGTGMAEQYV. In DNA, the CDR3 is TGTGCCAGCAGCAAAGATGGGACAGGGATGGCCGAGCAGTACGTC. This chain links TRBV21-1 with TRBJ2-7; the table calls TRBD1, which could not be checked here. TRBV21-1 is noted as a pseudogene. The CDR3 has 15 amino acids.

This chain joins TRBV7-8 and TRBJ1-3; 7 positions match TRBD1. The CDR3 has 15 residues. The V gene end was trimmed by 8 bases and the J gene end by 0 bases; junction bases not matched to a gene: 7. CDR1 SGHVS and CDR2 FQNEAQ come from the germline V gene. CDR3 in DNA: TGTGCCAGCCAGACAGGGTCCAGCTCTGGAAACACCATATATTTT. This translates into CASQTGSSSGNTIYF.

Note on this clone: The germline gene is not matched at one end of the junction; a read error may be the cause. The V call is TRBV7-7, the J call TRBJ1-3, with a weak D call TRBD1 (6 bases). The CDR3 is made up of 15 amino acids. Germline lookup yields CDR1 SSHAT and CDR2 FNYEAQ (reference sequence). The CDR3: CASSAGTLSGNTIYF. CDR3 sequence (DNA): TGTGCTAGCAGCGCTGGGACACTCTCTGGAAACACCATATATTTT.

V is TRBV27 and J is TRBJ2-7; TRBD1 might be the D (6 bases). Germline CDR1 is MNHEY and CDR2 is SMNVEV (reference sequence). This CDR3 has 14 residues. V was cut by 6 bases and J by 3 bases, with 15 bases left in between. CDR3: CASSPAGQIYEQYF. Written as DNA, the CDR3 is TGTGCCAGCAGCCCCGCAGGACAGATCTACGAGCAGTACTTC.

This chain links TRBV25-1 with TRBJ1-1, with D perhaps TRBD1 (6 bases). The CDR3 totals 17 residues. V lost 2 bases, J lost 0 bases, and 16 bases lay in between. CDR1 is MGHDK, CDR2 SYGVNS, per germline. CDR3 DNA: TGTGCCAGCAGTGAACTGGGACGGGGGGCCCTGAACACTGAAGCTTTCTTT. It yields the protein CASSELGRGALNTEAFF. The full variable domain, with the rest looked up from reference TRBV25-1 and TRBJ1-1, is EADIYQTPRYLVIGTGKKITLECSQTMGHDKMYWYQQDPGMELHLIHYSYGVNSTEKGDLSSESTVSRIRTEHFPLTLESARPSHTSQYLCASSELGRGALNTEAFFGQGTRLTVV.

The chain carries TRBV27 and TRBJ1-5; D gene ambiguous. The length of the CDR3 is 15 residues. Germline V lookup: CDR1 MNHEY, CDR2 SMNVEV (reference sequence). The V end lost 10 bases, the J end lost 3 bases, and 19 bases lay between the germline ends. The DNA for the CDR3 is TGTGCCACCTTCGAGGTCCCGCAACTCAATCAGCCCCAGCATTTT. Protein: CATFEVPQLNQPQHF.

As regards this clone: Other DNA sequences in this sample translate to the same CDR3. V is TRBV7-9 and J is TRBJ1-2; 9 bases line up with TRBD1. Germline V gene sequence: CDR1 SEHNR, CDR2 FQNEAQ (reference sequence). The junction had 1 base not matched to a gene; V was cut back by 3 bases and J by 2 bases. The CDR3 spans 14 residues. CDR3 residues: CASSFGTGNYGYTF. For the CDR3, the DNA is TGTGCCAGCAGCTTTGGGACAGGGAACTATGGCTACACCTTC.

The CDR3 region has the DNA TGTGCCAGTAGTATAAGCCTAGCTCCAACCGGGGAGCTGTTTTTT. Its protein product is CASSISLAPTGELFF. This chain connects TRBV19 to TRBJ2-2, with D possibly TRBD2 on 5 matching bases. From germline, CDR1 is LNHDA and CDR2 SQIVND (reference sequence). V was cut by 2 bases and J by 5 bases, with 12 bases left in between. The CDR3 runs 15 residues.

This chain links TRBV2 with TRBJ1-1, with TRBD1 identical over 8 bases. The J segment lost 4 bases and the V segment lost 0 bases, leaving 7 bases of the junction unmatched. In germline, CDR1 is SNHLY, CDR2 FYNNEI. The CDR3 length is 16 residues. CDR3 residues: CASSEAQGALGTEAFF. The DNA for the CDR3 is TGTGCCAGCAGTGAAGCCCAGGGGGCTTTGGGCACTGAAGCTTTCTTT.

V is TRBV30 and J is TRBJ2-1, with 9 bases aligning to TRBD2. Germline V lookup: CDR1 GTSNPN, CDR2 SVGIG (reference sequence). Trimming cost V 0 bases and J 3 bases; bases outside gene matches: 9. This CDR3 contains 17 residues. CDR3 amino acids: CAWSVFGGRGLYNEQFF. The CDR3 DNA reads TGTGCCTGGAGTGTGTTTGGCGGGAGGGGCCTCTACAATGAGCAGTTCTTC.

V is TRBV3-1 (or the pseudogene TRBV3-2) and J is TRBJ1-1; no reliable D call. V gave up 4 bases and J gave up 2 bases, with 14 bases separating them. Germline CDR1 is LGHDT and CDR2 is YNNKEL (reference sequence). The CDR3 length is 15 residues. CDR3 region: CASSLLYRVNTEAFF. As DNA, the CDR3 is TGTGCCAGCAGCCTCCTTTATCGGGTTAACACTGAAGCTTTCTTT.

This chain connects TRBV24-1 to TRBJ2-3; tentative D call: TRBD1 (6 bases). CDR3 size: 13 residues. Trimming took off 4 bases at V and 10 bases at J, with 14 bases between the two ends. Per germline, CDR1 KGHDR and CDR2 SFDVKD. Written as DNA, the CDR3 is TGTGCCACCAGTGAAGCGACCAGGGGAGCGCAGTATTTT. Amino acids: CATSEATRGAQYF.

The chain recombines TRBV7-9 with TRBJ1-1; 7 bases map to TRBD1. This CDR3 has 13 amino acids. Trimming removed 4 bases from V and 6 bases from J; junction bases left unmatched: 5. CDR1 and CDR2 (germline): SEHNR, FQNEAQ (reference sequence). This CDR3 reads CASSSTGDAEAFF. CDR3 in DNA: TGTGCCAGCAGCTCCACAGGGGACGCTGAAGCTTTCTTT.

This sequence joins TRBV9 and TRBJ2-2, with 8 bases lining up with TRBD1. Trimming removed 0 bases from V and 5 bases from J; junction bases left unmatched: 3. The CDR3 runs 15 residues. Germline CDR1 is SGDLS and CDR2 is YYNGEE. This CDR3 reads CASSVAGQGTGELFF. For the CDR3, the DNA is TGTGCCAGCAGCGTAGCTGGACAGGGAACCGGGGAGCTGTTTTTT.

This chain links TRBV11-2 with TRBJ2-3; 10 bases map to TRBD2. The CDR3 is made up of 16 amino acids. Trimming took 5 bases from V and 5 from J; bases not matched to a gene: 10. Looked up from germline, CDR1 is SGHAT and CDR2 is FQNNGV. CDR3 loop: CASSAVAGGQGDTQYF. For the CDR3, the DNA is TGTGCCAGCAGCGCGGTAGCGGGGGGCCAGGGAGATACGCAGTATTTT.

The genes are TRBV6-6 and TRBJ1-1, with TRBD1 identical over 9 bases. The germline V gene encodes CDR1 MNHNY and CDR2 SVGAGI (reference sequence). CDR3 length: 16 amino acids. Unmatched junction bases numbered 6, after V lost 2 bases and J lost 2 bases. The CDR3 sequence: CASSYLTGGLNTEAFF. CDR3 coding DNA: TGTGCCAGCAGTTACCTGACAGGGGGTTTAAACACTGAAGCTTTCTTT.

This clone was seen just once. This chain links TRBV5-8 with TRBJ2-2; TRBD1 matches 10 bases. Germline CDR1 is SGHTS and CDR2 is YDEGEE. J gave up 4 bases and V 4 bases, and 4 bases lay outside the gene matches. The CDR3 spans 15 residues. CDR3: CASSGTGARTGELFF. The CDR3 DNA is TGTGCCAGCAGCGGGACAGGGGCGCGCACCGGGGAGCTGTTTTTT.

The chain is built from TRBV14 and TRBJ2-7; 11 positions agree with TRBD2. V was pared by 4 bases and J by 2 bases, with 7 bases of the junction left unmatched. The V gene's germline CDR1 is SGHDN and CDR2 FVKESK. The CDR3 runs 16 residues. The CDR3: CASSPPRTSGPYEQYF. The CDR3 bases are TGTGCCAGCAGCCCCCCCCGGACTAGCGGGCCCTACGAGCAGTACTTC.

The rearrangement joins TRBV9 to TRBJ1-1; 10 bases align to TRBD1. The length of the CDR3 is 15 residues. Germline CDR1 is SGDLS and CDR2 is YYNGEE. V lost 3 bases, J lost 4 bases, and 6 bases stayed unmatched. The CDR3 coding sequence is TGTGCCAGCAGCGCGACAGGGGGCAGGACCACTGAAGCTTTCTTT. Translating it yields CASSATGGRTTEAFF.